This T cell receptor beta chain was sequenced for a study of CD8 T cells in ankylosing spondylitis. General study findings and limits: A motif of seven or eight highly homologous TCR beta variants was seen as apparently characteristic of ankylosing spondylitis blood.

V gave up 5 bases and J gave up 5 bases; unmatched junction bases: 7. This CDR3 spans 16 amino acids. Germline V CDR1 and CDR2: SGHTA, FQGNSA. TCRdb re-called the 5' RACE reads through MiXCR, storing one row per CDR3 protein. The table has approximately 500,000 distinct CDR3 sequences, approximately 11% seen once; the top ten hold approximately 6.2%. As for this clonotype: The antigen is undetermined.

The receptor was isolated from a male donor with ankylosing spondylitis. The chain uses TRBV7-2 and TRBJ2-1; 12 bases line up with TRBD1. Sequencing was carried out using blood, either unsorted or a sorted T cell fraction (not recorded which). The CDR3 protein is CASSGPGTGGHNEQFF. The CDR3 DNA reads TGTGCCAGCAGCGGTCCGGGGACAGGGGGCCACAATGAGCAGTTCTTC. The whole variable domain, filled in from reference TRBV7-2 and TRBJ2-1, reads GAGVSQSPSNKVTEKGKDVELRCDPISGHTALYWYRQSLGQGLEFLIYFQGNSAPDKSGLPSDRFSAERTGGSVSTLTIQRTQQEDSAVYLCASSGPGTGGHNEQFFGPGTRLTVL.